This is a list of T cell receptor beta chains from one sample in a study of CD4+ T cells in melanoma. The table came from immunoSEQ multiplex PCR; TCRdb's copy has only in-frame clones and leaves some out. The repertoire has over 100,000 clones, 80% to 95% of them found once; the top ten carry 2.5% to 3.5%. The source material was peripheral blood. Receptors were obtained from a human donor with melanoma. Each CDR3 is given with its conserved first and last residue. The D gene is left open where the match is weak. Size values are once, few and many counts, or a class for expanded clones, and some rows have none.

D,J,V,size,CDR3,DNA
.,TRBJ2-7,TRBV4-2,.,CASSQEGRTEQYF,TGTGCCAGCAGCCAAGAAGGGCGGACCGAGCAGTACTTC
TRBD1,TRBJ2-5,TRBV5-4,few,CASSLVGGRKTQYF,TGTGCCAGCAGCTTGGTAGGGGGCAGGAAGACCCAGTACTTC
.,TRBJ1-2,TRBV4-1,.,CASSQEVGSNYGYTF,TGCGCCAGCAGCCAAGAGGTAGGGAGCAACTATGGCTACACCTTC
.,TRBJ1-2,TRBV7-2,medium-sized,CASTFQGITNYGYTF,TGTGCCAGCACATTTCAGGGTATAACTAACTATGGCTACACCTTC
TRBD1,TRBJ2-5,TRBV29-1,.,CSILGGQGQETQYF,TGCAGCATATTGGGGGGACAGGGGCAAGAGACCCAGTACTTC
.,TRBJ2-1,TRBV18,.,CASSPGVNEQFF,TGTGCCAGCTCACCAGGGGTCAATGAGCAGTTCTTC
TRBD1,TRBJ1-5,TRBV5-4,.,CASSIQDRPGQPQHF,TGTGCCAGCAGCATTCAGGACAGGCCAGGTCAGCCCCAGCATTTT
.,TRBJ1-5,TRBV4-1,.,CASSQEGRSNQPQHF,TGCGCCAGCAGCCAAGAGGGCCGTAGCAATCAGCCCCAGCATTTT
.,TRBJ1-5,TRBV14,.,CASSQDKRGNQPQHF,TGTGCCAGCAGCCAAGATAAAAGGGGCAATCAGCCCCAGCATTTT
TRBD2,TRBJ2-3,TRBV11-2,.,CASSGRGERTDTQYF,TGTGCCAGCAGCGGCCGGGGGGAAAGGACAGATACGCAGTATTTT